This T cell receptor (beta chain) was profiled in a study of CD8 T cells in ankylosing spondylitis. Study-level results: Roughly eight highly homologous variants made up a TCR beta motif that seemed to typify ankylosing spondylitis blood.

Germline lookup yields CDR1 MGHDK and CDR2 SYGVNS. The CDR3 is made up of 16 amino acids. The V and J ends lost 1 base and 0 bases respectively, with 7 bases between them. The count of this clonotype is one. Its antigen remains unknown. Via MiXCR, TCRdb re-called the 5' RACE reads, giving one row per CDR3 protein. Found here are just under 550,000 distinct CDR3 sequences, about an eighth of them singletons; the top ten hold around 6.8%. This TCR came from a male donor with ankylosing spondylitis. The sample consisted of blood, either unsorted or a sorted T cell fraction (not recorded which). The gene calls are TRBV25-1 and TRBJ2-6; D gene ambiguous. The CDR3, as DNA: TGTGCCAGCAGTGAATTGCGTCCCTCTGGGGCCAACGTCCTGACTTTC. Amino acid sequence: CASSELRPSGANVLTF. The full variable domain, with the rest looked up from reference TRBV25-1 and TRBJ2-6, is EADIYQTPRYLVIGTGKKITLECSQTMGHDKMYWYQQDPGMELHLIHYSYGVNSTEKGDLSSESTVSRIRTEHFPLTLESARPSHTSQYLCASSELRPSGANVLTFGAGSRLTVL.